The TCR beta chain described here comes from a study of T cell changes during pregnancy in multiple sclerosis. Germline CDR1 reads MNHEY; CDR2 reads SMNVEV (reference sequence). V lost 5 bases, J lost 4 bases, and 8 bases stayed unmatched. The CDR3 extends over 14 amino acids. TCRdb keeps only in-frame clones here, not all; method: immunoSEQ multiplex PCR. The table lists about 29,000 clones, 89% of them singletons. This receptor was taken from a female donor with multiple sclerosis, enrolled in a pregnancy study. The sequenced sample was CD8+ T cells from peripheral blood mononuclear cells, obtained after pregnancy. The V gene is TRBV27, the J gene TRBJ2-7; 7 bases map to TRBD2. The CDR3 sequence: CASSPHSGGYEQYF. The CDR3 region has the DNA TGTGCCAGCAGTCCCCACTCGGGGGGATACGAGCAGTACTTC.